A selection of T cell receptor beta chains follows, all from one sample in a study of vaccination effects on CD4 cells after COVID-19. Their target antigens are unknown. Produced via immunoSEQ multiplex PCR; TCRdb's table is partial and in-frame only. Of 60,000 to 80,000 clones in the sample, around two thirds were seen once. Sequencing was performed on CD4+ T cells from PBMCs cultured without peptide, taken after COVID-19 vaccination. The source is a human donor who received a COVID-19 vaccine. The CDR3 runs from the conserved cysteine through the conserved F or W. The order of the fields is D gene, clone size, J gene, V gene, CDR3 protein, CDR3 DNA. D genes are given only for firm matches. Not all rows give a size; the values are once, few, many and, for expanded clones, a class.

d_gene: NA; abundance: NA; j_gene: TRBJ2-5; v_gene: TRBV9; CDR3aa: CASSVAVGLRLYQETQYF; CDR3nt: TGTGCCAGCAGCGTAGCGGTGGGACTCCGACTTTACCAAGAGACCCAGTACTTC
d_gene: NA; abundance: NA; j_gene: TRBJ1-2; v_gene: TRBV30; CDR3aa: CAWSVIGLGYTF; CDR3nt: TGTGCCTGGAGTGTAATAGGGCTTGGCTACACCTTC
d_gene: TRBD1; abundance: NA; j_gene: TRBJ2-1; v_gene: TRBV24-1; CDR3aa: CATSDLTGGDGNEQFF; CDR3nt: TGTGCCACCAGTGACCTAACAGGGGGCGATGGAAATGAGCAGTTCTTC
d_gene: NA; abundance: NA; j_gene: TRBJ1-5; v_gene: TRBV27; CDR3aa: CASSAGGGNQPQHF; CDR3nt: TGTGCCAGCAGTGCCGGGGGCGGCAATCAGCCCCAGCATTTT
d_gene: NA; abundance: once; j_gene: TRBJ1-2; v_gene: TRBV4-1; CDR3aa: CASSQQGLPNYGYTF; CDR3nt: TGCGCCAGCAGCCAACAGGGGCTGCCTAACTATGGCTACACCTTC
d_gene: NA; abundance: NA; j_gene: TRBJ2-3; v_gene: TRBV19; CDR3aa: CASSGTHISTDTQYF; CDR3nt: TGTGCCAGTAGTGGCACTCACATAAGCACAGATACGCAGTATTTT
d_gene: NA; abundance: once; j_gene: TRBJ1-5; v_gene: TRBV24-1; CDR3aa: CATASGRLSNQPQHF; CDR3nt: TGTGCCACTGCCTCGGGACGCCTTAGCAATCAGCCCCAGCATTTT
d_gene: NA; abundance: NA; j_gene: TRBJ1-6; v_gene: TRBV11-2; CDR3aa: CASSLPQGLNSPLHF; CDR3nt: TGTGCCAGCAGCTTACCCCAGGGTTTGAATTCACCCCTCCACTTT
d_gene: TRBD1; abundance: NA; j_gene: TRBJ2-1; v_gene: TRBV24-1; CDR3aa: CATSDPRGSGNEQFF; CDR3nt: TGTGCCACCAGTGACCCCAGGGGGTCGGGCAATGAGCAGTTCTTC
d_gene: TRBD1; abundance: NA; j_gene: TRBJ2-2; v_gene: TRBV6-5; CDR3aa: CASSRQGIPGELFF; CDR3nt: TGTGCCAGCAGTAGACAGGGCATACCCGGGGAGCTGTTTTTT
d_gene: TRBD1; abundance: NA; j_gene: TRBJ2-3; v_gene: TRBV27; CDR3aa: CASTRQGTDTQYF; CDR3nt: TGTGCCAGCACCAGACAGGGAACAGATACGCAGTATTTT
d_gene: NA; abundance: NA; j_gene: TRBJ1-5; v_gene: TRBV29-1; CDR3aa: CSVGVGVGQPQHF; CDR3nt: TGCAGCGTTGGAGTGGGTGTTGGGCAGCCCCAGCATTTT
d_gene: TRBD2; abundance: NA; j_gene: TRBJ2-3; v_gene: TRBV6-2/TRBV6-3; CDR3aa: CASSLTSGGTDTQYF; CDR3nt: TGTGCCAGCAGTTTGACTAGCGGGGGCACAGATACGCAGTATTTT
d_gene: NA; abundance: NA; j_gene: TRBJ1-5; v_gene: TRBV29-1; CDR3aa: CSVVWGAGDQPQHF; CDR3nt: TGCAGCGTTGTATGGGGGGCCGGGGATCAGCCCCAGCATTTT
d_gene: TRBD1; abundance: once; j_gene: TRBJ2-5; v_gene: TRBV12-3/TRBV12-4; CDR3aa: CASSDTLTGQYF; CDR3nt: TGTGCCAGCAGTGATACTTTGACAGGGCAGTACTTC
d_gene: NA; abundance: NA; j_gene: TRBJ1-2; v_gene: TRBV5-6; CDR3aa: CASSSPTGGYGYTF; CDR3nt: TGTGCCAGCAGCTCCCCGACAGGCGGGTATGGCTACACCTTC
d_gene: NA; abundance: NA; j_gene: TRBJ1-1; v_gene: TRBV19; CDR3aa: CASRENTEAFF; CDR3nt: TGTGCCAGCAGGGAGAACACTGAAGCTTTCTTT
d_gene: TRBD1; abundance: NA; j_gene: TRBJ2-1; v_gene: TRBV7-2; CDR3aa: CASRFPGQGYNEQFF; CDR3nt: TGTGCCAGCAGGTTCCCGGGACAGGGCTACAATGAGCAGTTCTTC
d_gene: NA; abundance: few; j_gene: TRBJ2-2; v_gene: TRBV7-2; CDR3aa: CASSSRTFNTGELFF; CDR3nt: TGTGCCAGCAGCTCCCGGACTTTCAACACCGGGGAGCTGTTTTTT
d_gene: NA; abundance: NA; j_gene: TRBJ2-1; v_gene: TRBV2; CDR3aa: CASSADGLSYNEQFF; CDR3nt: TGTGCCAGCAGCGCGGACGGACTCTCCTACAATGAGCAGTTCTTC
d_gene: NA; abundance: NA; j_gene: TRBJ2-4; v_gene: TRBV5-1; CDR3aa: CASSSGAPGNIQYF; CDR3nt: TGCGCCAGCAGCTCGGGGGCGCCGGGAAACATTCAGTACTTC
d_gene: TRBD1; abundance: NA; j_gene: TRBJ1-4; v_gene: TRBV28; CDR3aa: CASSFLDRAGEKLFF; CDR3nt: TGTGCCAGCAGTTTCTTGGACAGGGCTGGTGAAAAACTGTTTTTT